Presented here are 9 T cell receptor beta chains from one specimen sequenced in a study of control samples from healthy donors and cancer patients. Profiled with immunoSEQ multiplex PCR; TCRdb holds only in-frame clones, not every one. Of 90,000 to 110,000 clones listed, around nine tenths are singletons. Sequencing was done on a sample of blood. The receptors were sampled from a woman aged 50 to 60 in good health.

The rearrangement uses TRBV5-1 and TRBJ1-5; D might be TRBD1 (5 bases). The CDR3 is made up of 15 amino acids. Germline CDR1 reads SGHRS; CDR2 reads YFSETQ. Trimming took 5 bases from V and 4 from J, leaving 16 bases between them. CDR3 nucleotides: TGCGCCAGCAGATTGTCGGTGCAGGGTAATCAGCCCCAGCATTTT. Translating it yields CASRLSVQGNQPQHF.

The CDR3 bases are TGTGCCAGCAGCTTAGACCCGGAGGGGGACAGGGGCGATGAGCAGTTCTTC. It encodes CASSLDPEGDRGDEQFF. This chain uses TRBV11-3 with TRBJ2-1; 10 bases are a match to TRBD1. The germline CDR1 and CDR2 sequences are SGHNT and YENEEA. The CDR3 consists of 17 residues. J lost 8 bases, V lost 0 bases, and 10 bases had no gene match.

The CDR3 nucleotides read TGTGCCAGCAGGTCACCAGGGGGCAGCGGCTACACCTTC. It translates to CASRSPGGSGYTF. The V and J genes are TRBV6-5 and TRBJ1-2; TRBD1 matches 8 bases. V lost 6 bases to trimming and J lost 8 bases; unmatched junction nucleotides: 8. Germline V lookup: CDR1 MNHEY, CDR2 SVGAGI. This CDR3 spans 13 amino acids.

The V gene is TRBV30, the J gene TRBJ2-2; D perhaps matches TRBD1 (5 bases). CDR1 and CDR2 from the germline V gene are GTSNPN and SVGIG (reference sequence). V lost 0 bases to trimming and J lost 7 bases, with 12 bases between them. The CDR3 loop spans 14 amino acids. The CDR3 DNA is TGTGCCTGGAGTGTTGGCAGCGACAGCGGGGAGCTGTTTTTT. This sequence encodes CAWSVGSDSGELFF.

The rearrangement uses TRBV5-1 and TRBJ2-7, with D possibly called TRBD1 or TRBD2 (5 bases each). CDR1 and CDR2 from the germline V gene are SGHRS and YFSETQ. This CDR3 comprises 13 residues. V was cut by 2 bases and J by 3 bases, with 9 bases left in between. The DNA of the CDR3 is TGCGCCAGCAGCTTTGGGACCTTCTACGAGCAGTACTTC. It translates to CASSFGTFYEQYF.

This clone occurred once. This chain uses TRBV4-3 with TRBJ1-4; D ambiguous. The germline V gene encodes CDR1 LGHNA and CDR2 YSLEER. The CDR3 contains 18 residues. V was clipped by 4 bases and J by 0 bases, with 18 bases between them. CDR3 bases: TGCGCCAGCAGCCCCCACCCTCTGGGCCCCGCAACTAATGAAAAACTGTTTTTT. This sequence encodes CASSPHPLGPATNEKLFF.

There are a few counts of this clone. This rearrangement joins TRBV7-8 to TRBJ1-5; no clear D. V lost 4 bases and J lost 9, with 10 bases in between. CDR3 length: 12 residues. The germline V gene has CDR1 SGHVS and CDR2 FQNEAQ. The CDR3 DNA follows: TGTGCCAGCAGCTCGCGCCCCCGGCCCCAGCATTTT. Residues: CASSSRPRPQHF.

This clone has only a few counts. The chain uses TRBV7-3 and TRBJ2-4; D possibly uses TRBD1 or TRBD2 (5 bases each). The germline V gene encodes CDR1 SGHTA and CDR2 FQGTGA. CDR3 size: 15 residues. V dropped 2 bases and J dropped 8 bases, with 16 bases sitting between them. The CDR3: CASSLRSGGRDIQYF. DNA of the CDR3: TGTGCCAGCAGCTTACGGAGTGGGGGAAGAGACATTCAGTACTTC.

This chain joins TRBV27 and TRBJ2-3; tentative D call: TRBD2 (5 bases). Germline CDR1 and CDR2: MNHEY and SMNVEV (reference sequence). Between the trimmed V and J ends, which lost 2 bases and 3 bases, there was a span of 12 bases. The length of the CDR3 is 15 residues. CDR3 nucleotides: TGTGCCAGCAGTTTAATCGGACTCTCGACAGATACGCAGTATTTT. Translating gives CASSLIGLSTDTQYF.